This T cell receptor beta chain was obtained from a study of technical replicates of blood from four donors. Sequenced by immunoSEQ multiplex PCR; TCRdb stores in-frame clones only, minus some. The table has around 63,000 clones, 95% to 98% seen once. This CDR3 comprises 14 residues. Looked up from germline, CDR1 is SNHLY and CDR2 is FYNNEI. The ends were cut back, 7 bases at V and 2 bases at J, with 14 bases in the middle. The TCR comes from a human donor in good health. The V gene is TRBV2, the J gene TRBJ1-2; D is possibly TRBD1 (5 bases). The sequenced sample consisted of T cells isolated from PBMCs. Written as DNA, the CDR3 is TGTGCCAGCAATAGAGACGGGGGGAACTATGGCTACACCTTC. As protein: CASNRDGGNYGYTF.